This TCR beta chain was observed in a study of CD8+CD57+ T cells in acquired aplastic anemia. For the study at large: Mean DNA quantity obtained from sorted CD4+ and CD8+ cells was around 3.2 ug. Study outcomes and limitations: A set of roughly 27 CD8+ CDR3 sequences was shared between patients and controls, and these sequences appeared highly expressed in patients. Statistical testing detected no significant gap in CD8+ Simpson's diversity between patients and controls.

About this clonotype itself: Its matching antigen is unknown. Since no conserved phenylalanine or tryptophan closes the CDR3, a read error is the likely cause.

Germline V gene data show CDR1 as SQVTM and CDR2 as ANQGSEA. This CDR3 is built from 14 residues. Both TCR beta VDJ combination and CDR3 sequence profiling were carried out. Genomic DNA was the template for this profiling. TCRdb reprocessed the reads via MiXCR and lists one record per CDR3 protein. The sample carries around 160,000 distinct CDR3 sequences, around 50% recorded once. CD8+CD57+ cell expansion, shown by flow cytometry, had occurred in the patients selected for sequencing. No therapy was given to patients before blood sampling. Material: sorted CD4+, CD8+, or CD8+CD57+ T cells (not recorded which) from PBMCs. This receptor was obtained from a human donor with aplastic anemia. V is TRBV29-1 and J is TRBJ2-5, with D perhaps TRBD1 (5 bases). Here the CDR3 reads CSVESSGWAEAQYC. CDR3 bases: TGCAGCGTTGAGAGCTCAGGGTGGGCAGAGGCCCAGTACTGC.